The 9 T cell receptor beta chains below all came from one sample that was sequenced in a study of T cell responses to AZD1222 COVID-19 vaccine. Sequencing was performed with immunoSEQ multiplex PCR; in TCRdb, only in-frame clones are kept and a portion is missing. The sample includes more than 85,000 clones, roughly nine tenths seen only once; the top ten take roughly 1.5%. This sample comprised peripheral blood, obtained on day 0 of AZD1222 vaccination. Receptors were obtained from an adult in good health.

The chain uses TRBV7-6 and TRBJ1-1; D is ambiguous. V was pared by 5 bases and J by 11 bases, with 15 bases between. The germline V gene encodes CDR1 SGHVS and CDR2 FNYEAQ. CDR3 size: 12 residues. The DNA for the CDR3 is TGTGCCAGCAGCGAATATTTCGAAGGGGCTTTCTTT. Translation gives CASSEYFEGAFF.

This chain connects TRBV11-2 to TRBJ1-2; TRBD1 matches 8 bases. The CDR3 has 15 residues. Germline V gene lookup returns CDR1 SGHAT and CDR2 FQNNGV. V dropped 7 bases and J dropped 7; count of bases not matched to a gene: 14. CDR3 in DNA: TGTGCCAGCACCGACGTGCTAGGTCAGGGGGCTGGCTACACCTTC. Amino acid sequence: CASTDVLGQGAGYTF.

J is TRBJ2-3 and V is TRBV19; D gene ambiguous. Deletions cut 10 bases from V and 7 bases from J, with 12 bases between. CDR1 and CDR2 from the germline V gene are LNHDA and SQIVND (reference sequence). CDR3 length equals 11 residues. CDR3 region: CATDQANTQYF. CDR3 nucleotide sequence: TGTGCCACCGATCAGGCAAATACGCAGTATTTT.

The rearrangement joins TRBV4-2 to TRBJ1-2, with a weak D call TRBD1 (6 bases). The CDR3 totals 15 residues. V shed 1 base and J shed 2 bases, with 11 bases lying between them. Germline CDR1 LGHNA, CDR2 YNFKEQ. The CDR3 region is CASSQGEGHNYGYTF. The CDR3 DNA reads as TGTGCCAGCAGCCAAGGAGAGGGACACAACTATGGCTACACCTTC.

This rearrangement joins TRBV30 to TRBJ1-3, with unresolved D. CDR3 length: 13 residues. Between the trimmed V and J ends, which lost 5 bases and 2 bases, there was a span of 10 bases. The germline CDR1 and CDR2 sequences are GTSNPN and SVGIG (reference sequence). The CDR3 loop reads CAWWGKAGNTIYF. CDR3 DNA sequence: TGTGCCTGGTGGGGAAAAGCTGGAAACACCATATATTTT. The entire variable domain, with the rest obtained from reference TRBV30 and TRBJ1-3, is as follows: SQTIHQWPATLVQPVGSPLSLECTVEGTSNPNLYWYRQAAGRGLQLLFYSVGIGQISSEVPQNLSASRPQDRQFILSSKKLLLSDSGFYLCAWWGKAGNTIYFGEGSWLTVV.

The V call is TRBV10-3, the J call TRBJ1-4, with D perhaps TRBD1 (5 bases). V lost 5 bases and J lost 8, with 9 bases in between. Per germline, CDR1 ENHRY and CDR2 SYGVKD. The CDR3 spans 12 residues. This CDR3 is CAISLQGEKLFF. For the CDR3, the DNA is TGTGCCATCAGTCTGCAGGGCGAAAAACTGTTTTTT.

The CDR3 protein is CAWSVLGNEQFF. CDR3 DNA sequence: TGTGCCTGGAGTGTACTCGGGAATGAGCAGTTCTTC. This rearrangement joins TRBV30 to TRBJ2-1, with unresolved D. The length of the CDR3 is 12 residues. Looked up from germline, CDR1 is GTSNPN and CDR2 is SVGIG (reference sequence). Trimming took off 0 bases at V and 7 bases at J, with 7 bases between the two ends.

This clone was detected only once. V and J are TRBV12-3 or TRBV12-4 and TRBJ2-6, with unresolved D. The CDR3 covers 13 residues. V lost 3 bases, J lost 2 bases, and 2 bases lay in between. CDR3 coding DNA: TGTGCCAGCAGTTTTACTGGGGCCAACGTCCTGACTTTC. It is translated as CASSFTGANVLTF.

V gene TRBV5-1 combines with J gene TRBJ2-1; D not certain. This CDR3 spans 13 amino acids. The V end lost 2 bases, the J end lost 7 bases, and 10 bases lay between the germline ends. CDR1 and CDR2 (germline): SGHRS, YFSETQ. The CDR3 here is CASSLDNLNEQFF. CDR3 DNA: TGCGCCAGCAGCTTAGACAATTTGAATGAGCAGTTCTTC.